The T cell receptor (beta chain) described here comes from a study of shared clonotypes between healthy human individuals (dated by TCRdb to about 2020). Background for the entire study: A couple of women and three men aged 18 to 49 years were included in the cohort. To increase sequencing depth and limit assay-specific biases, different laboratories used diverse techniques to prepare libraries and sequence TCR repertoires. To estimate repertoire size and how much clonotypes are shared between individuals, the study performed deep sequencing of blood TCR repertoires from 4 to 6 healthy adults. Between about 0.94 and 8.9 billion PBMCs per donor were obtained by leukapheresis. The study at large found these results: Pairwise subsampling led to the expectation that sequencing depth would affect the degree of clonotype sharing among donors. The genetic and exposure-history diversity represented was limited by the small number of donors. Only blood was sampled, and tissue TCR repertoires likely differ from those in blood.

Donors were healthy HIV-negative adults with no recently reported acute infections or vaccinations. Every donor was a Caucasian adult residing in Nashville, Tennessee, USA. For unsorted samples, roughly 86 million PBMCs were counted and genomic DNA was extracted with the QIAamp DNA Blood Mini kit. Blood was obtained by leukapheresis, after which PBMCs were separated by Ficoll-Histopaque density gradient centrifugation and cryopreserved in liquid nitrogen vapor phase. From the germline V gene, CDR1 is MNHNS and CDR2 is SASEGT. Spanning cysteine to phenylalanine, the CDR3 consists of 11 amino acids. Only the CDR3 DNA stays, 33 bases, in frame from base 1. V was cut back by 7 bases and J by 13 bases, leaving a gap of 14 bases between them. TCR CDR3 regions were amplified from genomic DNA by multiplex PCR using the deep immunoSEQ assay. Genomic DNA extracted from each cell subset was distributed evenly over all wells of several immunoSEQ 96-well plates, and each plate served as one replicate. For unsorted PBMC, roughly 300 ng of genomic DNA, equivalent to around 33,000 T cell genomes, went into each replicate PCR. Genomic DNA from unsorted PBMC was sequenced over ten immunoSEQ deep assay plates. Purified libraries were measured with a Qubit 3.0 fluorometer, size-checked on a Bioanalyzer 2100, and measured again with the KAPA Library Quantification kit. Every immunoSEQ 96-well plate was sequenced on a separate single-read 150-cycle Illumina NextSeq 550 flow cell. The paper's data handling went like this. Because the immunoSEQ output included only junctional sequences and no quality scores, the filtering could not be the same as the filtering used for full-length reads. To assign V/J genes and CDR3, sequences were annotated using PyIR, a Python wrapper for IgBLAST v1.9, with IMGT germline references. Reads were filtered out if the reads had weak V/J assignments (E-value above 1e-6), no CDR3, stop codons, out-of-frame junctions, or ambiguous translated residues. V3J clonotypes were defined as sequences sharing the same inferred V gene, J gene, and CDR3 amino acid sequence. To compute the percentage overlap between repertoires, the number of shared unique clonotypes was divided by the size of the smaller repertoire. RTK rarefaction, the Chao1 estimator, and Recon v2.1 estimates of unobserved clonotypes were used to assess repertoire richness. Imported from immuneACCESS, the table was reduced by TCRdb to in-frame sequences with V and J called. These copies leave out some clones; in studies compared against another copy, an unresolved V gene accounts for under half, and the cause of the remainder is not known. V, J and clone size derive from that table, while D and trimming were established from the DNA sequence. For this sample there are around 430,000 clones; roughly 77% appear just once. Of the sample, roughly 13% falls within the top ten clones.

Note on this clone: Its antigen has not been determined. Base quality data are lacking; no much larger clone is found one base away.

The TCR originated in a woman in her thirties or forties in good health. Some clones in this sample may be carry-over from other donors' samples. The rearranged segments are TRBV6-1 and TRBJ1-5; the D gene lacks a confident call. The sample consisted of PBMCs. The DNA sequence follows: TGTGCCAGCATGAAGCTCCAGGAGCAGCATTTT. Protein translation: CASMKLQEQHF.